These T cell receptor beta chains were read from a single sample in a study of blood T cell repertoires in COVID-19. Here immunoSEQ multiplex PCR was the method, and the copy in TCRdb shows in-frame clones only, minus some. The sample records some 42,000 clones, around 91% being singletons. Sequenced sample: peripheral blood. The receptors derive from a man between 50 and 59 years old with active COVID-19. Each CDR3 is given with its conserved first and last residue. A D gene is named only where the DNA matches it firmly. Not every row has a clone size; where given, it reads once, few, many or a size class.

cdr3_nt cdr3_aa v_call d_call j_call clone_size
TGTGCTAGCAGCCCAGGGGCTAGCGGGGAAGTACAAAAGACCCAGTACTTC CASSPGASGEVQKTQYF TRBV7-7 TRBD2 TRBJ2-5 -
TGTGCCATCAGTGAGTCGGCAGGGGTGGCTGGAAACACCATATATTTT CAISESAGVAGNTIYF TRBV10-3 - TRBJ1-3 -
TGTGCCAGCAGTGAACAGCCGTCCGGTACGCAGTATTTT CASSEQPSGTQYF TRBV6-4 - TRBJ2-3 -
TGTGCCAGCTCACCATACACAGGGGACGAGCAGTACTTC CASSPYTGDEQYF TRBV18 TRBD1 TRBJ2-7 -
TGTGCCAGCTCACCCGGACAGGGAAAGGGTTCACCCCTCCACTTT CASSPGQGKGSPLHF TRBV18 TRBD1 TRBJ1-6 -
TGCAGTGCTAGTCGGGGGGCGGGTAGCAATGAGCAGTTCTTC CSASRGAGSNEQFF TRBV20-1 - TRBJ2-1 -
TGTGCCAGCAGCCAAGATCTTATTGCGAGGGTAGTATTCTTC CASSQDLIARVVFF TRBV4-2 - TRBJ2-1 -
TGTGCCAGTAGTATTCAGGACAGGGGGTCCTACGAGCAGTACTTC CASSIQDRGSYEQYF TRBV19 TRBD1 TRBJ2-7 -
TGTGCCAGCGGGAGGGACAGGGGTGGCTACACCTTC CASGRDRGGYTF TRBV6-5 TRBD1 TRBJ1-2 -
TGCGCCAGCAGCAAGGGACAGGGATCCTACAATGAGCAGTTCTTC CASSKGQGSYNEQFF TRBV5-1 TRBD1 TRBJ2-1 -
TGTGCCAGCAGCTCCCAAGGACATCCCAATCAGCCCCAGCATTTT CASSSQGHPNQPQHF TRBV7-9 - TRBJ1-5 once
TGTGCCAGCAGCCAAGATGGGGACATGGGTCGGGATGAGCAGTTCTTC CASSQDGDMGRDEQFF TRBV3-1/TRBV3-2 - TRBJ2-1 -
TGTGCCAGCAGCTCAACAGGGGGCTACGAGACCCAGTACTTC CASSSTGGYETQYF TRBV11-3 TRBD1 TRBJ2-5 -
TGTGCCAGCTCACCATCCGACAGGGGATACGAGCAGTACTTC CASSPSDRGYEQYF TRBV18 TRBD1 TRBJ2-7 -
TGCGCCAGCAGCCAAGAGGGAGGCCTATACACAGATACGCAGTATTTT CASSQEGGLYTDTQYF TRBV4-1 - TRBJ2-3 -
TGTGCCAGCACCCACCGCCGCCTGGCCGGGACAGATACGCAGTATTTT CASTHRRLAGTDTQYF TRBV7-8 - TRBJ2-3 -
TGTGCCAGCAGCCGAGGGACTAGCGGGGGCAACGAGCAGTACTTC CASSRGTSGGNEQYF TRBV7-9 TRBD2 TRBJ2-7 -
TGTGCCAGCAGCTTAGAGGGAGGGACCTACAATGAGCAGTTCTTC CASSLEGGTYNEQFF TRBV7-9 TRBD2 TRBJ2-1 -
TGTGCCAGCAGTTACGGGGGCTCGGGTTTCTTT CASSYGGSGFF TRBV6-5 - TRBJ1-1 once
TGTGCCAGCAGTTTTACGGGACTAGCAGAGACCCAGTACTTC CASSFTGLAETQYF TRBV27 TRBD2 TRBJ2-5 -
TGCAGCGGGGGGACAGGTTCGGAGACCCAGTACTTC CSGGTGSETQYF TRBV29-1 TRBD1 TRBJ2-5 -
TGTGCCAGCAGTTACCGGGACTGGTTCTACGAGCAGTACTTC CASSYRDWFYEQYF TRBV6-5 - TRBJ2-7 -
TGCGCCAGCAGCCGCTGGACAGCGGGGGGAACCGGGGAGCTGTTTTTT CASSRWTAGGTGELFF TRBV4-3 TRBD2 TRBJ2-2 -
TGCGCCACCCACGGAGGGACGCTCTCCTACAATGAGCAGTTCTTC CATHGGTLSYNEQFF TRBV10-2 - TRBJ2-1 -
TGTGCCAGCAGTCCGAACAGGGGGCGCGTGAACACTGAAGCTTTCTTT CASSPNRGRVNTEAFF TRBV6-2/TRBV6-3 TRBD1 TRBJ1-1 -
TGTGCCAGTAGTAGGGGGGGGAATGAGCAGTTCTTC CASSRGGNEQFF TRBV19 TRBD2 TRBJ2-1 -
TGCGCCAGCAGCCCCGACAGGGCCTTCTATGGCTACACCTTC CASSPDRAFYGYTF TRBV5-1 TRBD1 TRBJ1-2 few
TGCGCCAGCAGCCCCGGAGGGGCCACAGATACGCAGTATTTT CASSPGGATDTQYF TRBV5-1 - TRBJ2-3 -
TGTGCCAGCAGCGTAGGGATTGGGGGCTCGGAGACCCAGTACTTC CASSVGIGGSETQYF TRBV9 - TRBJ2-5 -